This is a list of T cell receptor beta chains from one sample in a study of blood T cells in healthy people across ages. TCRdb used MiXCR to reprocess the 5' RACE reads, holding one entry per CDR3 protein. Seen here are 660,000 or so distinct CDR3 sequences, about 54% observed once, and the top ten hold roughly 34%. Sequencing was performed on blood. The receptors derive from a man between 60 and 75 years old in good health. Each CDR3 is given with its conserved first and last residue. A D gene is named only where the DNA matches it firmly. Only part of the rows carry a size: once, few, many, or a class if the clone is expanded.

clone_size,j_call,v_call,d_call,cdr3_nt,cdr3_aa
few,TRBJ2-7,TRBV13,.,TGTGCCAGCAGCTGGCCCCGGGATTCCTACGAGCAGTACTTC,CASSWPRDSYEQYF
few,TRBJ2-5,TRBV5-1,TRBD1,TGCGCCAGCAGCTTGGCCCCAGGGGGCCGGGAGACCCAGTACTTC,CASSLAPGGRETQYF
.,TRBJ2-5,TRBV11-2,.,TGTGCCAGCACCCTTACGGGGGACCAAGAGACCCAGTACTTC,CASTLTGDQETQYF
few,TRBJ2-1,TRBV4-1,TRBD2,TGCGCCAGCAGCCAAACTAGCGGGGCCAATGAGCAGTTCTTC,CASSQTSGANEQFF
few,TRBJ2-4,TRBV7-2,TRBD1,TGTGCCAGCAGCTACCGTACAGGGGGATTAGCCAAAAACATTCAGTACTTC,CASSYRTGGLAKNIQYF
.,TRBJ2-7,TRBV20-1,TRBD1,TGCAGTGCACAAGACAGGGGTAACGAGCAGTACTTC,CSAQDRGNEQYF
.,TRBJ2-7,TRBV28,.,TGTGCCAGCAAACCTGGGGGAGGCTCCTACGAGCAGTACTTC,CASKPGGGSYEQYF
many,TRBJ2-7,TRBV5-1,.,TGCGCCAGCACCAACCGGGACTTCTCCTACGAGCAGTACTTC,CASTNRDFSYEQYF
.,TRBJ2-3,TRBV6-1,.,TGTGCCAGCAGTGGGACTGGCACCGCAGATACGCAGTATTTT,CASSGTGTADTQYF
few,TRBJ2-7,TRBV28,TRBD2,TGTGCCAGCAGTTTAGCGGCTAGCGGGGGCGTCGAGCAGTACTTC,CASSLAASGGVEQYF
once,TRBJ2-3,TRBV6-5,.,TGTGCCACACGGGGATCCACAGATACGCAGTATTTT,CATRGSTDTQYF